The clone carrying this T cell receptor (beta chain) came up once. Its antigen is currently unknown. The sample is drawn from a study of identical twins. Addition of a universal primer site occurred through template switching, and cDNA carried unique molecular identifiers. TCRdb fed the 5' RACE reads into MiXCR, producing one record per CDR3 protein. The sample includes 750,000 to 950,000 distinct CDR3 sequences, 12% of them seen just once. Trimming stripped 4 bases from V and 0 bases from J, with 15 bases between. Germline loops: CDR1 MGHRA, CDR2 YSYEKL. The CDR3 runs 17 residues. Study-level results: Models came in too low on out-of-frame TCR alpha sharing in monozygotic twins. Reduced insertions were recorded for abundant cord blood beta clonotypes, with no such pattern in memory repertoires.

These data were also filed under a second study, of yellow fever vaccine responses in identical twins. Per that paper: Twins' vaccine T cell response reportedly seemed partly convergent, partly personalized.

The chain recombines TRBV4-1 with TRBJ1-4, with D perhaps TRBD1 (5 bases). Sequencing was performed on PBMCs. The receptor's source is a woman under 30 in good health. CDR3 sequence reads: CASSPGAEGATNEKLFF. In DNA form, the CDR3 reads TGCGCCAGCAGCCCCGGAGCAGAAGGGGCAACTAATGAAAAACTGTTTTTT.